The clone carrying this T cell receptor beta chain was found a few times. Antigen: not known. The data were obtained in a study of T cell repertoires in cytomegalovirus infection. Study as a whole: Newly reported HLA-C-restricted and thoroughly characterized HLA-B-restricted CMV epitopes were employed. An indication of both CMV infection and matching HLA type came from public TCR beta signatures.

TCRdb redid the calling of the reads with MiXCR, one entry per CDR3 protein. The sample holds 71,000 or so distinct CDR3 sequences, 20% seen once. This CDR3 has 17 amino acids. V dropped 2 bases and J dropped 1 base, with 18 bases sitting between them. CDR1 is SGHTA and CDR2 is FQGNSA in the germline V gene. V usage is TRBV7-2 and J usage is TRBJ2-7, with D possibly matching TRBD1 (6 bases). The origin of this receptor is a human donor in good health (CMV status not recorded). Some clones in this sample may be carry-over from other donors' samples. This material consisted of CD8+ T cells from cultured PBMCs, taken from culture after CMV antigen stimulation. Here the CDR3 reads CASSLRLGQYLSYEQYF. The CDR3 DNA sequence: TGTGCCAGCAGCTTAAGGTTAGGACAGTACTTATCCTACGAGCAGTACTTC. The complete variable domain, with remaining parts taken from reference TRBV7-2 and TRBJ2-7, reads GAGVSQSPSNKVTEKGKDVELRCDPISGHTALYWYRQSLGQGLEFLIYFQGNSAPDKSGLPSDRFSAERTGGSVSTLTIQRTQQEDSAVYLCASSLRLGQYLSYEQYFGPGTRLTVT.